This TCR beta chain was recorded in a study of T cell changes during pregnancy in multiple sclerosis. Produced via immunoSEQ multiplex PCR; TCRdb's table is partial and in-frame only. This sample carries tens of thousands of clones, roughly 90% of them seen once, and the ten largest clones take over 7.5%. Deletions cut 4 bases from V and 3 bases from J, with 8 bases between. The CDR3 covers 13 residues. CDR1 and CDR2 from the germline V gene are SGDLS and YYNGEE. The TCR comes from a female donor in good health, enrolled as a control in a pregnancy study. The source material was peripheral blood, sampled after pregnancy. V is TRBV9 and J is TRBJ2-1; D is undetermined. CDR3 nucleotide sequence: TGTGCCAGCAGCCGAGGTCTCTACAATGAGCAGTTCTTC. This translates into CASSRGLYNEQFF.